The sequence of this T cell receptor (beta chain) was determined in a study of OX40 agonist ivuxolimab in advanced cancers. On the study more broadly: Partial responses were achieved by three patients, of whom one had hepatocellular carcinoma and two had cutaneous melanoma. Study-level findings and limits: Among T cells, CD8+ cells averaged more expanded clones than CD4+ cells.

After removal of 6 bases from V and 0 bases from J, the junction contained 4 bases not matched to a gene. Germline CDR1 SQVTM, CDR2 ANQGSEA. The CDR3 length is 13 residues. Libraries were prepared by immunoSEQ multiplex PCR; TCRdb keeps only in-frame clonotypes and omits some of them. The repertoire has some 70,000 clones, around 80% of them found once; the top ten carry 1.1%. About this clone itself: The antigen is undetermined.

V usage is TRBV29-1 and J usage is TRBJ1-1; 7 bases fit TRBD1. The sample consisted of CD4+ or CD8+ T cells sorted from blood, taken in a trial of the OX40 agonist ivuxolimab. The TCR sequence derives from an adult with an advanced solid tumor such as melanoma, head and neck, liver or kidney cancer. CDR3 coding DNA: TGCAGCGTCGGGACAGTTATGAACACTGAAGCTTTCTTT. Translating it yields CSVGTVMNTEAFF.